This TCR beta chain was retrieved from a study of blood T cell repertoires in COVID-19. Study as a whole: Some COVID-19 samples were acute and others convalescent; all came from the United States, Italy and Spain. T cells, B-cell-depleted T cells, or PBMCs supplied cDNA or gDNA.

The CDR3 spans 16 residues. Germline V gene lookup returns CDR1 SGHAT and CDR2 FQNNGV. The V gene lost 7 bases and the J gene lost 3 bases, with 19 bases spanning the gap. Original analysis: How many nucleated cells were present was estimated from reference gene primer amplification. The table came from immunoSEQ multiplex PCR; TCRdb's copy has only in-frame clones and leaves some out. Clonal size and the V and J genes are those of that table, whereas D and trimming came from the DNA. The sample yields 70,000 to 85,000 clones, about 83% seen once. The sequencing sample was made of peripheral blood. J is TRBJ2-4 and V is TRBV11-2, with D possibly being TRBD1 (6 bases). The TCR originated in a man aged 80 or over with active or convalescent COVID-19. This CDR3 reads CASNQGTGSLKNIQYF. The CDR3 DNA reads TGTGCCAGCAATCAGGGCACAGGGTCCCTCAAAAACATTCAGTACTTC.